These 4 T cell receptor beta chains originate from one sample sequenced in a study of human CD8 memory T cell subsets. Early memory CD8+ T cells that were CCR7+ PD-1+ TIGIT+ with exhausted-like traits constituted the TPEX cells. Researchers made TCR beta libraries via UMI-labeled 5' RACE. TCRdb reanalyzed the 5' RACE reads, giving one entry per CDR3 protein sequence and no DNA. The sample holds 6,000 to 7,500 distinct CDR3 sequences. Material for sequencing was CD8+ T cells from PBMCs. Receptors were obtained from a human donor in good health.

V gene TRBV7-3 combines with J gene TRBJ1-4; with no DNA, the TCRdb D assignment of TRBD1 cannot be verified. The germline CDR1 and CDR2 sequences are SGHTA and FQGTGA. There are 15 residues in the CDR3. CDR3 loop: CASSSPGGRHEKLFF.

The CDR3 protein is CASSPPHYNEQFF. The V and J genes are TRBV5-4 and TRBJ2-1. The CDR3 is made up of 13 amino acids. Germline V gene sequence: CDR1 SGHNT, CDR2 YYREEE (reference sequence).

This clonotype shows up as medium-sized by frequency. The chain couples TRBV7-3 to TRBJ2-5; TCRdb indicates TRBD1, and absent DNA this call remains unverified. The CDR3 spans 16 residues. Germline V lookup: CDR1 SGHTA, CDR2 FQGTGA. The CDR3 sequence: CASSLAGTGNQETQYF. Supplemented by reference TRBV7-3 and TRBJ2-5, the full variable domain reads GAGVSQTPSNKVTEKGKYVELRCDPISGHTALYWYRQSLGQGPEFLIYFQGTGAADDSGLPNDRFFAVRPEGSVSTLKIQRTERGDSAVYLCASSLAGTGNQETQYFGPGTRLLVL.

According to its frequency, this clonotype is medium-sized. The V call is TRBV29-1, the J call TRBJ2-7. The CDR3 is made up of 13 amino acids. Per germline, CDR1 SQVTM and CDR2 ANQGSEA. CDR3 protein: CSASDGTSYEQYF.